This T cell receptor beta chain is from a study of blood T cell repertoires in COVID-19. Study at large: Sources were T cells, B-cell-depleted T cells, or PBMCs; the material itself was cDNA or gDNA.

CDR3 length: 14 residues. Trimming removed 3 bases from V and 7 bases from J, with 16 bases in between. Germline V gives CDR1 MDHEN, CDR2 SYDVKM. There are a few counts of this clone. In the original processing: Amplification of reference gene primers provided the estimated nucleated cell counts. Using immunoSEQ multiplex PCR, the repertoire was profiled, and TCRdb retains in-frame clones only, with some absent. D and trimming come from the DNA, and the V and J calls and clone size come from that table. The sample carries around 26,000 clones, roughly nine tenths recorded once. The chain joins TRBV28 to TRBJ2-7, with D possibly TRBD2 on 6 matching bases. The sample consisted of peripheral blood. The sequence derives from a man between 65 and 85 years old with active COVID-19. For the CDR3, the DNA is TGTGCCAGCAGTTTGTACGGGGGTCTAAGGGAGCAGTACTTC. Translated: CASSLYGGLREQYF. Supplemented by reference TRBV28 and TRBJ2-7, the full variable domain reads DVKVTQSSRYLVKRTGEKVFLECVQDMDHENMFWYRQDPGLGLRLIYFSYDVKMKEKGDIPEGYSVSREKKERFSLILESASTNQTSMYLCASSLYGGLREQYFGPGTRLTVT.